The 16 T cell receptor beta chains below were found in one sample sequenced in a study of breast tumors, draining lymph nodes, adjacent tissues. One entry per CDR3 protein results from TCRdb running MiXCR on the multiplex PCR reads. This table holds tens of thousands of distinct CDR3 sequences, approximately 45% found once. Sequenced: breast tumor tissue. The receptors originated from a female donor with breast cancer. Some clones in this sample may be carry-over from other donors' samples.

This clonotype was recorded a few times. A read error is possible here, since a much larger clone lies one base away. This CDR3 reads CASIRLRADAQYF. CDR3 nucleotides: TGTGCCAGCATTAGGCTCAGGGCGGATGCGCAGTATTTT. The J gene is TRBJ2-3, the V gene TRBV12-3 or TRBV12-4; tentative D call: TRBD1 (5 bases). The CDR3 sequence is 13 residues long. Trimming removed 7 bases from V and 10 bases from J, with 18 bases in between.

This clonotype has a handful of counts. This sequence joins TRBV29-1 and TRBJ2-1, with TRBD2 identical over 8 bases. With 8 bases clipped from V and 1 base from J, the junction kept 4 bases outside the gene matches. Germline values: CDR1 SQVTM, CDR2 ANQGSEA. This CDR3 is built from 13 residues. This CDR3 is CSFAGGSYNEQFF. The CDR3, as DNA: TGCAGCTTTGCGGGAGGTTCCTACAATGAGCAGTTCTTC.

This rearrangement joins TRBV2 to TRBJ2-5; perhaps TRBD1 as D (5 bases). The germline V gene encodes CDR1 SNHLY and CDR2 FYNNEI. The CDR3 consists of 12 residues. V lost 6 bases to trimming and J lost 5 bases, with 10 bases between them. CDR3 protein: CASSSGWETQYF. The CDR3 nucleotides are TGTGCCAGCAGCTCAGGGTGGGAGACCCAGTACTTC.

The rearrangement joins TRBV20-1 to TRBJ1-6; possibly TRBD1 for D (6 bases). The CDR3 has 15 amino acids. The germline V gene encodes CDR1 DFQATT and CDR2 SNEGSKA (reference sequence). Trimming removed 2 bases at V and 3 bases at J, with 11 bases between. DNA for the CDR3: TGCAGTGCTAGACGGCAGGGGAACTATAATTCACCCCTCCACTTT. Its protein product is CSARRQGNYNSPLHF.

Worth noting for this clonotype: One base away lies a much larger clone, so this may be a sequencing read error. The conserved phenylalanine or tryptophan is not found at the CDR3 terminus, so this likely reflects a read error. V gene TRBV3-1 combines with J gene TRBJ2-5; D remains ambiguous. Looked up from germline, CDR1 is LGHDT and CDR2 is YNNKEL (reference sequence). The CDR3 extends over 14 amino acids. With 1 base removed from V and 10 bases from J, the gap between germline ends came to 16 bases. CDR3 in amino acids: CASSQALLRWDQYS. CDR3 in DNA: TGTGCCAGCAGCCAAGCACTTCTCCGCTGGGACCAGTACTCC.

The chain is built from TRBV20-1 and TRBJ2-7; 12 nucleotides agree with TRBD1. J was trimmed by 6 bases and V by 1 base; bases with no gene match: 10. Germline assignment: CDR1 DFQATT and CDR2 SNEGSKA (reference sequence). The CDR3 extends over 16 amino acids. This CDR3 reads CSARGTLGTGGREQYF. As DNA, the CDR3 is TGCAGTGCTAGAGGGACCCTCGGGACAGGGGGCCGCGAGCAGTACTTC.

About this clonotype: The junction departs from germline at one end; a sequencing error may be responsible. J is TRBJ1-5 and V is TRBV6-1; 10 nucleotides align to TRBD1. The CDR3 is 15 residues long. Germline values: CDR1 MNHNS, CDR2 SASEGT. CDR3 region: CTSTHDRGPNQPQHF. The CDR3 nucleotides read TGTACCAGCACTCATGACAGGGGGCCCAATCAGCCCCAGCATTTT.

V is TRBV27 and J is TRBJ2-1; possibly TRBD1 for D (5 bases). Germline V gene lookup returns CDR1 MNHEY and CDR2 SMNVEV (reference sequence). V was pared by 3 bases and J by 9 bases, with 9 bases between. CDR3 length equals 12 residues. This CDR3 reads CASSFLGAEQFF. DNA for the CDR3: TGTGCCAGCAGTTTTCTTGGGGCTGAGCAGTTCTTC.

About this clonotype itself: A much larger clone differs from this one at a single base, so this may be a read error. Here the CDR3 DNA reads TGCAGTGCTAGCCCCTTACCAGCGGGACCCCTTGAGCAGTTCTTC. This codes for CSASPLPAGPLEQFF. The chain recombines TRBV20-1 with TRBJ2-1; TRBD2 matches at 7 bases. This CDR3 comprises 15 residues. Germline V lookup: CDR1 DFQATT, CDR2 SNEGSKA (reference sequence). The V segment lost 3 bases and the J segment 9 bases; nucleotides outside the gene matches: 14.

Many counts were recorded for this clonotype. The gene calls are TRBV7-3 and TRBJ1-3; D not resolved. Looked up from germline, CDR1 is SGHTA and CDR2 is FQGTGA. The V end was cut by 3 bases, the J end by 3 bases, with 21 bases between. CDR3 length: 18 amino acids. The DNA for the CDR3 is TGTGCCAGCAGCTTTATCCCCGGACCGGATTCCCGTGGAAACACCATATATTTT. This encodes CASSFIPGPDSRGNTIYF.

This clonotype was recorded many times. For the CDR3, the DNA is TGTGCCAGCAGTTACCCGCTGGGGACAGGGCCGAGCTCCTATAATTCACCCCTCCACTTT. The encoded protein is CASSYPLGTGPSSYNSPLHF. The gene calls are TRBV6-6 and TRBJ1-6; 9 positions match TRBD1. The germline gives CDR1 MNHNY, CDR2 SVGAGI (reference sequence). The junction had 11 bases not matched to a gene; V was cut back by 2 bases and J by 0 bases. This CDR3 has 20 residues.

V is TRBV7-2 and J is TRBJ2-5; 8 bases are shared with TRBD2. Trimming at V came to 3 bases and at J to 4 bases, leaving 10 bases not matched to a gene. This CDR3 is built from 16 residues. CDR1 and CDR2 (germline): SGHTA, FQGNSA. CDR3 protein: CASSLGSGSPRETQYF. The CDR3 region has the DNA TGTGCCAGCAGCTTGGGGAGCGGGAGTCCAAGAGAGACCCAGTACTTC.

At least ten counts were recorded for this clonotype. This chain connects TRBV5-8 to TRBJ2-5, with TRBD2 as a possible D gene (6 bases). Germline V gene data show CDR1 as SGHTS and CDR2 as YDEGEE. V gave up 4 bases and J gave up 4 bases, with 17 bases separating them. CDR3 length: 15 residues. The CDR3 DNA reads TGTGCCAGCAGCCAAGGACTAACTGGGCGAGAGACCCAGTACTTC. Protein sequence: CASSQGLTGRETQYF.

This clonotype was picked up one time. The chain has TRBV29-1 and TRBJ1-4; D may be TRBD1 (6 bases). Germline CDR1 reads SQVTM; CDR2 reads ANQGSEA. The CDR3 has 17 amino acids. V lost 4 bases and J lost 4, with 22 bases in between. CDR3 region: CSVVRQGTHVNNEKLFF. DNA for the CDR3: TGCAGCGTTGTGAGGCAGGGGACCCACGTCAATAATGAAAAACTGTTTTTT.

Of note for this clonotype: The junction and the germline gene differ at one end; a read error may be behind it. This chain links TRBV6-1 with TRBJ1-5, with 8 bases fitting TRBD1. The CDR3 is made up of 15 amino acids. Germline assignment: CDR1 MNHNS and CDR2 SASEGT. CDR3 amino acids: CTSTNGRGPNQPQHF. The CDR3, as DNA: TGTACCAGCACTAATGGCAGGGGGCCCAATCAGCCCCAGCATTTT.

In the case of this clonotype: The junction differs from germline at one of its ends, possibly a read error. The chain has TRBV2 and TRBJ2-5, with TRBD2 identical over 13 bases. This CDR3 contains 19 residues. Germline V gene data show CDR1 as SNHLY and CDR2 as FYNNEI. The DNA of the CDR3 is TGTGCCATCAGTGAGTCGGGGCGGACTAGCGGGAGAATGGGAGAGACCCAGTACTTC. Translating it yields CAISESGRTSGRMGETQYF.